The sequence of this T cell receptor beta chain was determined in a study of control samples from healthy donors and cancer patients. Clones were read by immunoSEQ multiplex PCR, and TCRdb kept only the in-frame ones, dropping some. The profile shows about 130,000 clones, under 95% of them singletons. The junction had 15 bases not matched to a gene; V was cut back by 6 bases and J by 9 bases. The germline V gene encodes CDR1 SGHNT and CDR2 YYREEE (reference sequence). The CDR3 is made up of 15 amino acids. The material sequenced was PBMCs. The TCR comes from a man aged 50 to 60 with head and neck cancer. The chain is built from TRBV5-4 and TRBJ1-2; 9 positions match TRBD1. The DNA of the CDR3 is TGTGCCAGCACCCCCGGTAGGACAGGGGTTGATAGCTACACCTTC. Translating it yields CASTPGRTGVDSYTF.